This T cell receptor (beta chain) was identified in a study of blood T cell repertoires in COVID-19. Study as a whole: Acute and convalescent COVID-19 specimens originated in the United States, Italy and Spain.

CDR1 is SEHNR and CDR2 is FQNEAQ in the germline V gene (reference sequence). The CDR3 is made up of 13 amino acids. V was cut by 4 bases and J by 4 bases, with 10 bases left in between. Under the authors' procedure: Scientists estimated how many nucleated cells there were by amplifying reference gene primers. Produced via immunoSEQ multiplex PCR; TCRdb's table is partial and in-frame only. V, J and clone size were drawn from that table, and D and trimming were deduced from the DNA. The sample holds 150,000 to 200,000 clones, about 86% seen once. The receptor was derived from a woman aged 70-85 years who had recovered from COVID-19. The chain recombines TRBV7-9 with TRBJ1-1; TRBD1 might be the D (5 bases). The specimen was peripheral blood. CDR3 nucleotide sequence: TGTGCCAGCAGCTCCGGGGGGGTCACTGAAGCTTTCTTT. Amino acid sequence: CASSSGGVTEAFF.